This is a list of T cell receptor beta chains from one sample in a study of T cells in Graves' hyperthyroidism and ophthalmopathy. TCRdb fed the multiplex PCR reads into MiXCR, producing one record per CDR3 protein. The sample includes hundreds of thousands of distinct CDR3 sequences, just under 20% of them seen just once. Material: blood. The origin of the receptors is a man aged 35 to 55 with Graves' ophthalmopathy. Both conserved end residues are part of each CDR3. Each record gives: clone size, V gene, J gene, D gene, CDR3 DNA, CDR3 protein. The D gene is left open where the match is weak. Not every row has a clone size; where given, it reads once, few, many or a size class.

clone_size: NA
v_call: TRBV28
j_call: TRBJ2-7
d_call: NA
cdr3_nt: TGTGCCAGCAGGGGAGCGTCCTTCTGGGCTGACGACTCCTACGAGCAGTACTTC
cdr3_aa: CASRGASFWADDSYEQYF

clone_size: few
v_call: TRBV6-2/TRBV6-3
j_call: TRBJ2-7
d_call: NA
cdr3_nt: TGTGCCAGCAGGACGGGTACCGGGAAGTCCTACGAGCAGTACTTC
cdr3_aa: CASRTGTGKSYEQYF

clone_size: many
v_call: TRBV7-8
j_call: TRBJ2-1
d_call: NA
cdr3_nt: TGTGCCAGCAGGCACCGCGGGCGGACAGCCTACAATGAGCAGTTCTTC
cdr3_aa: CASRHRGRTAYNEQFF

clone_size: NA
v_call: TRBV6-6
j_call: TRBJ2-7
d_call: NA
cdr3_nt: TGTGCCAGCAGTTACTTGAAGGCAGGGAGTAACGAGCAGTACTTC
cdr3_aa: CASSYLKAGSNEQYF

clone_size: NA
v_call: TRBV18
j_call: TRBJ1-2
d_call: TRBD1
cdr3_nt: TGTGCCAGCTCACCACCGGGGCAGGGGGCTCGTTATGGCTACACCTTC
cdr3_aa: CASSPPGQGARYGYTF

clone_size: NA
v_call: TRBV20-1
j_call: TRBJ2-3
d_call: TRBD2
cdr3_nt: TGCAGTGCAGGGCTAGCGGGAGTGAGGGGGGCTAGCACAGATACGCAGTATTTT
cdr3_aa: CSAGLAGVRGASTDTQYF

clone_size: few
v_call: TRBV4-3
j_call: TRBJ2-2
d_call: NA
cdr3_nt: TGCGCCAGCAGCCAAGATGGGTGGACGGTTACGAACACCGGGGAGCTGTTTTTT
cdr3_aa: CASSQDGWTVTNTGELFF

clone_size: many
v_call: TRBV28
j_call: TRBJ2-7
d_call: NA
cdr3_nt: TGTGCCAGCAGCGCTCCCCTTGGACTGAGATACGAGCAGTACTTC
cdr3_aa: CASSAPLGLRYEQYF

clone_size: NA
v_call: TRBV5-1
j_call: TRBJ2-7
d_call: TRBD1
cdr3_nt: TGCGCCAGCAGCGACTCCGGGACAGGGGCCTACGAGCAGTACTTC
cdr3_aa: CASSDSGTGAYEQYF

clone_size: NA
v_call: TRBV12-5
j_call: TRBJ2-5
d_call: TRBD2
cdr3_nt: TGTGCTAGTGGTTTGGTACAACTAGCGGGGGGCTCCAGGGAGACCCAGTACTTC
cdr3_aa: CASGLVQLAGGSRETQYF

clone_size: many
v_call: TRBV5-1
j_call: TRBJ2-7
d_call: NA
cdr3_nt: TGCGCCAGCAGCTTGGCTCCGGGACGTCTTAAAGGCGAGCAGTACTTC
cdr3_aa: CASSLAPGRLKGEQYF

clone_size: NA
v_call: TRBV15
j_call: TRBJ2-3
d_call: NA
cdr3_nt: TGTGCCACCAGCAGAGACAGGAGTAGCACAGATACGCAGTATTTT
cdr3_aa: CATSRDRSSTDTQYF

clone_size: NA
v_call: TRBV6-1
j_call: TRBJ2-1
d_call: NA
cdr3_nt: TGTGCCAGCAGTTCTCCGACATCATACAATGAGCAGTTCTTC
cdr3_aa: CASSSPTSYNEQFF

clone_size: many
v_call: TRBV20-1
j_call: TRBJ1-5
d_call: NA
cdr3_nt: TGCAGTGCTAGGGGACTGCATCTTAGCAATCAGCCCCAGCATTTT
cdr3_aa: CSARGLHLSNQPQHF

clone_size: many
v_call: TRBV28
j_call: TRBJ2-4
d_call: TRBD1
cdr3_nt: TGTGCCAGCAGTTTACTTGTCTGGACAGGGCATAAAGGAATTGGGAAAAACATTCAGTACTTC
cdr3_aa: CASSLLVWTGHKGIGKNIQYF

clone_size: NA
v_call: TRBV20-1
j_call: TRBJ1-2
d_call: TRBD1
cdr3_nt: TGCAGTGCTCAGGACAGGGGGTCCTATGGCTACACCTTC
cdr3_aa: CSAQDRGSYGYTF

clone_size: NA
v_call: TRBV7-7
j_call: TRBJ2-1
d_call: TRBD2
cdr3_nt: TGTGCTAGCAGCTTCAGTAGCGGGAATGAGCAGTTCTTC
cdr3_aa: CASSFSSGNEQFF

clone_size: many
v_call: TRBV20-1
j_call: TRBJ2-5
d_call: TRBD1
cdr3_nt: TGCAGTGCAGGGACAGGGATTAGGGAGACCCAGTACTTC
cdr3_aa: CSAGTGIRETQYF

clone_size: NA
v_call: TRBV24-1
j_call: TRBJ2-4
d_call: NA
cdr3_nt: TGTGCCACCAGCGAACGAGCGGGCTCGGCCAAAAACATTCAGTACTTC
cdr3_aa: CATSERAGSAKNIQYF

clone_size: many
v_call: TRBV9
j_call: TRBJ1-2
d_call: TRBD1
cdr3_nt: TGTGCCAGCAGCGTCGGGACAGACCGGTTCTATGGCTACACCTTC
cdr3_aa: CASSVGTDRFYGYTF

clone_size: few
v_call: TRBV3-1
j_call: TRBJ2-7
d_call: NA
cdr3_nt: TGTGCCAGCAGCCATTCTACGTACGAGCAGTACTTC
cdr3_aa: CASSHSTYEQYF

clone_size: few
v_call: TRBV3-1
j_call: TRBJ2-5
d_call: TRBD2
cdr3_nt: TGTGCCAGCAGCGACCTGGGCGGGAGGCAAGAGACCCAGTACTTC
cdr3_aa: CASSDLGGRQETQYF

clone_size: NA
v_call: TRBV2
j_call: TRBJ2-1
d_call: TRBD2
cdr3_nt: TGTGCCAGCAGTCAGCTAGCGGAGTACAATGAGCAGTTCTTC
cdr3_aa: CASSQLAEYNEQFF